Described below is a single T cell receptor (beta chain) sequence and its context. Profiling relied on immunoSEQ multiplex PCR, and the TCRdb table lists in-frame clones only, not all of them. Of just under 250,000 clones in the sample, 80% to 90% are singletons; the top ten hold roughly 3.7%. This entry belongs to a study of blood T cell repertoires in COVID-19. The V gene end was trimmed by 3 bases and the J gene end by 4 bases; junction bases not matched to a gene: 4. Per the germline V gene, CDR1 is SGHDN and CDR2 is FVKESK. The CDR3 has 14 amino acids. The chain combines TRBV14 with TRBJ1-1, with 8 bases fitting TRBD1. This clonotype originated in a woman aged 30 to 39 who had recovered from COVID-19. What was sequenced was PBMCs or T cells enriched from blood (not recorded which). The CDR3 DNA reads as TGTGCCAGCAGCCACCTGACAGGGGCCACTGAAGCTTTCTTT. This sequence encodes CASSHLTGATEAFF.